This T cell receptor (beta chain) derives from a study of identical twins. Whole-study results and caveats: Zero-insertion analyses could be partly confounded by invariant MAIT and iNKT cells. Where out-of-frame alpha sequences were twin-shared, they showed excess low generation probability. Conclusions were drawn cross-sectionally by statistical analysis, without following the same donors.

The table lists this clonotype with a few counts. What it recognizes is unknown. Addition of a universal primer site occurred through template switching, and cDNA carried unique molecular identifiers. TCRdb passed the 5' RACE reads through MiXCR, listing each CDR3 protein once. The sample has about 660,000 distinct CDR3 sequences; 8.5% to 9% are singletons. V was shortened by 6 bases and J by 0 bases, with 15 bases between the two germline ends. CDR3 size: 15 residues. The same sample was also used in a study of yellow fever vaccine responses in identical twins.

The sequenced material came from PBMCs. The TCR comes from a woman under 30 in good health. The chain employs TRBV12-3 or TRBV12-4 and TRBJ2-7; perhaps TRBD1 as D (5 bases). The CDR3 spells CASRFGAFSSYEQYF. DNA of the CDR3: TGTGCCAGCAGGTTTGGGGCTTTTAGCTCCTACGAGCAGTACTTC.